This paragraph reports one TCR beta chain. This record belongs to a study of blood T cell repertoires in COVID-19. About the research overall: Sources were T cells, B-cell-depleted T cells, or PBMCs; the material itself was cDNA or gDNA.

Self-reported history from a screening survey and questionnaire set each donor's cohort. Clones were read by immunoSEQ multiplex PCR, and TCRdb kept only the in-frame ones, dropping some. In the table there are hundreds of thousands of clones, more than 75% of which are singletons. The CDR3 runs 12 residues. The V gene lost 0 bases and the J gene lost 6 bases, with 5 bases spanning the gap. Germline V gene sequence: CDR1 SQVTM, CDR2 ANQGSEA. Material: PBMCs or T cells enriched from blood (not recorded which). The genes are TRBV29-1 and TRBJ1-4; tentatively, D is TRBD1 (5 bases). This receptor was taken from a woman aged 40 to 50 with acute COVID-19. The DNA of the CDR3 is TGCAGCGTTGAAGACAGGGATGAAAAACTGTTTTTT. Residues: CSVEDRDEKLFF.